This TCR beta chain was observed in a study of beta chain features in type 1 diabetes. Turning to the study itself: Summed over all samples, the examined sorted cells came to 95 million to 130 million. Study observations and caveats: Researchers caution that PCR might favor shorter templates, equally among patients and controls.

On this clone itself: Antigen unknown.

V shed 2 bases, J shed 4 bases, and the junction held 8 bases outside the gene matches. CDR1 and CDR2 from the germline V gene are PRHDT and FYEKMQ (reference sequence). CDR3 length equals 17 residues. Expressed TCRB transcripts got sequenced, as all isolated RNA was reverse transcribed. Some clones are missing from TCRdb's copy, which holds only in-frame ones; the method was immunoSEQ multiplex PCR. The sample carries roughly 130,000 clones, around a tenth recorded once. Input material: central memory CD4+ T cells from blood. The chain uses TRBV13 and TRBJ2-5; TRBD2 aligns across 12 bases. This clonotype was sampled from a man in his late teens or twenties in good health. Here the CDR3 DNA reads TGTGCCAGCAGCTTATTTTCTAGCGGGGGGGCCCCAGAGACCCAGTACTTC. Translated, it gives CASSLFSSGGAPETQYF.